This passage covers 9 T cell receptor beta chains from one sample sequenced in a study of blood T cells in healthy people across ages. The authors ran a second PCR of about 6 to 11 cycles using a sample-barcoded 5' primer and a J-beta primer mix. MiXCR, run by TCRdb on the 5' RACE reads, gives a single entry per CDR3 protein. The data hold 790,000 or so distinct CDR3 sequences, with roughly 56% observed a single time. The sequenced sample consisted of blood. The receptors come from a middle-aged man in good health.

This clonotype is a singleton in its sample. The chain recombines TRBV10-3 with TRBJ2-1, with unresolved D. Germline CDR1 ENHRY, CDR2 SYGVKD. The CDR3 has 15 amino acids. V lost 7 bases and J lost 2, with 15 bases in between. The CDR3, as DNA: TGTGCCATCAAAGAGGAGACGGTCACCTACAATGAGCAGTTCTTC. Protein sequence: CAIKEETVTYNEQFF.

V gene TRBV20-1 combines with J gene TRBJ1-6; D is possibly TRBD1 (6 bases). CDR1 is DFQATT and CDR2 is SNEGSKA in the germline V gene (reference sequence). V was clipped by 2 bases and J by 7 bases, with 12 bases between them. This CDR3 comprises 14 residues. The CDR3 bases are TGCAGTGCTAGAAGTACAGGGTTGAATTCACCCCTCCACTTT. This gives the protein CSARSTGLNSPLHF.

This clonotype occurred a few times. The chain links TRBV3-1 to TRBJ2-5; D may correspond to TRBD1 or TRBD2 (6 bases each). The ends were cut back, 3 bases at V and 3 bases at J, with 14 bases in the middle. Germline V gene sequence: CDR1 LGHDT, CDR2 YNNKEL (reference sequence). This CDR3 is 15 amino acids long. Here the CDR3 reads CASSQWGAREETQYF. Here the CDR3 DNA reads TGTGCCAGCAGCCAGTGGGGGGCTAGGGAAGAGACCCAGTACTTC.

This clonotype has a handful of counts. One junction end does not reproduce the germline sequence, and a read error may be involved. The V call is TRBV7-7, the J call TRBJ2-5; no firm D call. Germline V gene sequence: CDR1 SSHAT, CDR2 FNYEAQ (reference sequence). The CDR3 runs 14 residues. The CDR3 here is CASSPFESGQTQYF. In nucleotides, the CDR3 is TGTGCTAGCAGCCCATTCGAGTCGGGTCAGACCCAGTACTTC.

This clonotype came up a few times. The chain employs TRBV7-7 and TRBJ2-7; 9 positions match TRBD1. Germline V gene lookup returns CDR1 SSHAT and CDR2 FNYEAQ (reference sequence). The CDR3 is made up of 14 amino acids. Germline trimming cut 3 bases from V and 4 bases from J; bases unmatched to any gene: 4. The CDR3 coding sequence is TGTGCCAGCAGCTTCCGGGACAGGGTGTACGAGCAGTACTTC. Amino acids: CASSFRDRVYEQYF.

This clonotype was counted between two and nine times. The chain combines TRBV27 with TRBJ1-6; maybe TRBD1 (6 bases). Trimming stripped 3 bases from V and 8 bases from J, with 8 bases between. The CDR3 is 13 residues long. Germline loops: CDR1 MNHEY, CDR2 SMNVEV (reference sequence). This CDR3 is CASSLDRYSPLHF. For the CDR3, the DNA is TGTGCCAGCAGTTTGGACAGATATTCACCCCTCCACTTT.

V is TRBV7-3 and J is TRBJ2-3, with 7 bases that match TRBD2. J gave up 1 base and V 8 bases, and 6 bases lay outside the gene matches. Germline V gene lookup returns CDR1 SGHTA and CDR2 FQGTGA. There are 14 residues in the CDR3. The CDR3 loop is CASGPGLGTDTQYF. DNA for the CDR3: TGTGCCAGCGGCCCCGGACTAGGCACAGATACGCAGTATTTT.

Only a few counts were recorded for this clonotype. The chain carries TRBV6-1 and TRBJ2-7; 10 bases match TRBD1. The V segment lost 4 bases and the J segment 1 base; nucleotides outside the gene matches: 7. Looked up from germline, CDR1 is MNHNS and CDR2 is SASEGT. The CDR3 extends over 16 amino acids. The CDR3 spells CASSGGGDRGSYEQYF. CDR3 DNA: TGTGCCAGCAGTGGTGGTGGGGACAGGGGATCCTACGAGCAGTACTTC.

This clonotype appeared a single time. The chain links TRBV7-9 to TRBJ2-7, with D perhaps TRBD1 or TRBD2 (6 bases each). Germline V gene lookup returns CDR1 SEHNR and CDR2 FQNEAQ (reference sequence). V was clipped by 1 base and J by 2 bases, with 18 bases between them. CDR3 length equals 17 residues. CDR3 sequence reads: CASSLVARGVDTYEQYF. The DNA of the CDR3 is TGTGCCAGCAGCTTAGTGGCAAGGGGGGTTGATACCTACGAGCAGTACTTC. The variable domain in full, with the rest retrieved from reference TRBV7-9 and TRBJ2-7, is DTGVSQNPRHKITKRGQNVTFRCDPISEHNRLYWYRQTLGQGPEFLTYFQNEAQLEKSRLLSDRFSAERPKGSFSTLEIQRTEQGDSAMYLCASSLVARGVDTYEQYFGPGTRLTVT.